This T cell receptor beta chain derives from a study of Tregs in tolerant kidney transplant recipients. Points from the study as a whole: Tregs expanded with activated donor B cells seemed most donor-specific. Biological reproducibility was not directly addressed in this study. For some patients, primers changed over time, blocking nucleotide-level comparison.

The nonmyeloablative bone marrow transplants came from related graft donors, with transient mixed chimerism. Thawed PBMCs were FACS-sorted into unstimulated CD4+CD25+CD127- regulatory T cells, CD4+CD25- non-regulatory cells, CD4 and CD8 cells. This CDR3 is 14 amino acids long. Trimming took off 6 bases at V and 6 bases at J, with 18 bases between the two ends. In germline, CDR1 is SGHTA, CDR2 FQGNSA. Comment on this clone: Its antigen is undetermined.

The method was immunoSEQ multiplex PCR; TCRdb's version includes in-frame clones alone and lacks a portion of them. The sample records tens of thousands of clones, 93% being singletons. This chain links TRBV7-2 with TRBJ2-7, with D maybe TRBD2 (6 bases). The specimen comprised CD4+ T cells from blood (PBMCs), sampled 12 months after the transplant. The sequence was collected from a human patient who received a combined kidney and bone marrow transplant. Part of the T cell pool may stem from the graft donor. In nucleotides, the CDR3 is TGTGCCAGCAGACAACGGGACTCTATTACCGAGCAGTACTTC. It yields the protein CASRQRDSITEQYF.